In its sample, the clone carrying this TCR beta chain was seen many times. Its specificity is not known. This sample is drawn from a study of CD8 T cells in ankylosing spondylitis. Points from the study as a whole: Disease-associated clones were CD8+ and fairly uncommon in peripheral blood.

Researchers built TCR beta libraries using quantitative 5'-RACE with molecular barcodes. Via MiXCR, TCRdb re-called the 5' RACE reads, giving one row per CDR3 protein. The sample includes 200,000 to 300,000 distinct CDR3 sequences, roughly a tenth of them seen just once. Germline V gene data show CDR1 as SGHRS and CDR2 as YFSETQ. This CDR3 has 13 residues. V was cut by 2 bases and J by 8 bases, with 13 bases left in between. The chain carries TRBV5-1 and TRBJ1-1; D is ambiguous. Specimen: blood, either unsorted or a sorted T cell fraction (not recorded which). The TCR comes from a male donor with ankylosing spondylitis or in good health (not recorded which). CDR3 region: CASSFEPPYEAFF. CDR3 coding DNA: TGCGCCAGCAGCTTCGAACCTCCCTACGAAGCTTTCTTT. Full variable domain (rest looked up from reference TRBV5-1 and TRBJ1-1): KAGVTQTPRYLIKTRGQQVTLSCSPISGHRSVSWYQQTPGQGLQFLFEYFSETQRNKGNFPGRFSGRQFSNSRSEMNVSTLELGDSALYLCASSFEPPYEAFFGQGTRLTVV.